The rows below give T cell receptor beta chains drawn from one sample of a study of blood T cell repertoires in COVID-19. Repertoires were generated with immunoSEQ multiplex PCR, while TCRdb's copy carries only in-frame clones and drops some. The profile shows fewer than 300,000 clones, about 85% of them singletons. The sequencing sample was made of peripheral blood. These receptors were collected from a human donor with COVID-19, enrolled during active disease. The donor label of this sample is uncertain. The CDR3 runs from the conserved cysteine through the conserved F or W. Each record gives: V gene, D gene, clone size, J gene, CDR3 protein, CDR3 DNA. D genes are given only for firm matches. Size tells how often a clone was seen (once, few, many) or the class of an expanded clone, and some rows leave it out.

v_call: TRBV27
d_call: .
clone_size: .
j_call: TRBJ2-7
cdr3_aa: CASSLNRRSYEQYF
cdr3_nt: TGTGCCAGCAGTTTGAACAGGCGCTCCTACGAGCAGTACTTC

v_call: TRBV18
d_call: .
clone_size: .
j_call: TRBJ1-4
cdr3_aa: CASSPVYGVEEKLFF
cdr3_nt: TGTGCCAGCTCACCTGTTTACGGGGTTGAAGAAAAACTGTTTTTT

v_call: TRBV3-1/TRBV3-2
d_call: .
clone_size: .
j_call: TRBJ2-1
cdr3_aa: CASSQEDRRGEQFF
cdr3_nt: TGTGCCAGCAGCCAAGAAGACCGGAGAGGGGAGCAGTTCTTC

v_call: TRBV7-7
d_call: .
clone_size: .
j_call: TRBJ2-3
cdr3_aa: CASSLVLGGTDTQYF
cdr3_nt: TGTGCTAGCAGCTTAGTCTTAGGGGGCACAGATACGCAGTATTTT

v_call: TRBV7-8
d_call: .
clone_size: .
j_call: TRBJ1-2
cdr3_aa: CASSLVGGANYGYTF
cdr3_nt: TGTGCCAGCAGCTTAGTAGGGGGGGCTAACTATGGCTACACCTTC

v_call: TRBV30
d_call: .
clone_size: .
j_call: TRBJ2-7
cdr3_aa: CAWSGTEFYEQYF
cdr3_nt: TGTGCCTGGAGTGGGACAGAATTTTACGAGCAGTACTTC

v_call: TRBV10-2
d_call: .
clone_size: once
j_call: TRBJ2-3
cdr3_aa: CASSWTGMGTDTQYF
cdr3_nt: TGCGCCAGCAGTTGGACGGGGATGGGCACAGATACGCAGTATTTT

v_call: TRBV6-5
d_call: TRBD1
clone_size: .
j_call: TRBJ2-7
cdr3_aa: CATRDSLTYEQYF
cdr3_nt: TGTGCCACTCGGGACAGTCTCACCTACGAGCAGTACTTC

v_call: TRBV7-9
d_call: TRBD1
clone_size: .
j_call: TRBJ2-2
cdr3_aa: CASSLVTGTGGNTGELFF
cdr3_nt: TGTGCCAGCAGCTTAGTTACCGGGACAGGGGGCAACACCGGGGAGCTGTTTTTT

v_call: TRBV6-5
d_call: TRBD1
clone_size: .
j_call: TRBJ2-4
cdr3_aa: CASILLFGQGGIQYF
cdr3_nt: TGTGCCAGCATTCTCCTCTTCGGACAGGGTGGCATTCAGTACTTC

v_call: TRBV7-8
d_call: TRBD2
clone_size: .
j_call: TRBJ2-1
cdr3_aa: CASSLDLSASGSSYNEQFF
cdr3_nt: TGTGCCAGCAGCTTAGATCTATCGGCTAGCGGGAGTTCCTACAATGAGCAGTTCTTC

v_call: TRBV18
d_call: .
clone_size: .
j_call: TRBJ1-5
cdr3_aa: CASSRDRNQPQHF
cdr3_nt: TGTGCCAGCTCGCGAGACAGAAATCAGCCCCAGCATTTT

v_call: TRBV29-1
d_call: TRBD2
clone_size: .
j_call: TRBJ2-7
cdr3_aa: CSVDRGGGGYEQYF
cdr3_nt: TGCAGCGTTGATCGCGGAGGCGGGGGCTACGAGCAGTACTTC

v_call: TRBV28
d_call: TRBD2
clone_size: .
j_call: TRBJ2-1
cdr3_aa: CASSKGLAKYNEQFF
cdr3_nt: TGTGCCAGCAGTAAGGGACTAGCGAAGTACAATGAGCAGTTCTTC

v_call: TRBV2
d_call: TRBD2
clone_size: .
j_call: TRBJ2-5
cdr3_aa: CASSEAFGLAKETQYF
cdr3_nt: TGTGCCAGCAGTGAAGCCTTTGGACTAGCGAAAGAGACCCAGTACTTC

v_call: TRBV9
d_call: .
clone_size: .
j_call: TRBJ1-6
cdr3_aa: CASSVTGQSNSPLHF
cdr3_nt: TGTGCCAGCAGCGTAACGGGTCAGAGTAATTCACCCCTCCACTTT

v_call: TRBV20-1
d_call: .
clone_size: .
j_call: TRBJ2-6
cdr3_aa: CSASGGGYSGANVLTF
cdr3_nt: TGCAGTGCTAGTGGCGGGGGCTACTCTGGGGCCAACGTCCTGACTTTC

v_call: TRBV10-1
d_call: TRBD2
clone_size: few
j_call: TRBJ2-3
cdr3_aa: CASSDGPASGNGSTDTQYF
cdr3_nt: TGCGCCAGCAGTGATGGTCCAGCTAGCGGGAATGGTAGCACAGATACGCAGTATTTT

v_call: TRBV10-3
d_call: .
clone_size: .
j_call: TRBJ2-4
cdr3_aa: CAISESGVVAKNIQYF
cdr3_nt: TGTGCCATCAGTGAGTCAGGGGTCGTAGCCAAAAACATTCAGTACTTC

v_call: TRBV20-1
d_call: TRBD2
clone_size: .
j_call: TRBJ2-1
cdr3_aa: CSASLSGRVGEQFF
cdr3_nt: TGCAGTGCTAGTCTTAGCGGGAGGGTTGGCGAGCAGTTCTTC

v_call: TRBV19
d_call: .
clone_size: .
j_call: TRBJ2-7
cdr3_aa: CASSIEGGPTDEQYF
cdr3_nt: TGTGCCAGTAGTATAGAGGGAGGCCCTACCGACGAGCAGTACTTC

v_call: TRBV23-1
d_call: .
clone_size: .
j_call: TRBJ2-7
cdr3_aa: CASSLRRDSSYEQYF
cdr3_nt: TGCGCCAGCAGCCTCCGCCGGGACTCGTCCTACGAGCAGTACTTC

v_call: TRBV7-9
d_call: .
clone_size: .
j_call: TRBJ2-7
cdr3_aa: CASSIGGTVYEQYF
cdr3_nt: TGTGCCAGCAGCATAGGGGGGACAGTGTACGAGCAGTACTTC

v_call: TRBV30
d_call: .
clone_size: .
j_call: TRBJ1-5
cdr3_aa: CAWSVSGLTNQPQHF
cdr3_nt: TGTGCCTGGAGTGTATCAGGACTTACAAATCAGCCCCAGCATTTT

v_call: TRBV9
d_call: TRBD1
clone_size: .
j_call: TRBJ1-2
cdr3_aa: CASSVLPGGNYGYTF
cdr3_nt: TGTGCCAGCAGCGTACTTCCAGGGGGCAACTATGGCTACACCTTC

v_call: TRBV21-1
d_call: .
clone_size: .
j_call: TRBJ2-3
cdr3_aa: CASSNRQGPTDTQYF
cdr3_nt: TGTGCCAGCAGCAACAGACAGGGTCCAACAGATACGCAGTATTTT

v_call: TRBV19
d_call: .
clone_size: .
j_call: TRBJ1-2
cdr3_aa: CASSYPGVGYTF
cdr3_nt: TGTGCCAGTAGTTACCCCGGGGTCGGCTACACCTTC

v_call: TRBV19
d_call: TRBD1
clone_size: .
j_call: TRBJ1-5
cdr3_aa: CASSVVGTGGGQPQHF
cdr3_nt: TGTGCCAGTAGTGTAGTTGGGACAGGGGGCGGGCAGCCCCAGCATTTT

v_call: TRBV30
d_call: .
clone_size: .
j_call: TRBJ1-5
cdr3_aa: CAWAGTNSNQPQHF
cdr3_nt: TGTGCCTGGGCAGGGACTAATAGCAATCAGCCCCAGCATTTT

v_call: TRBV7-8
d_call: .
clone_size: .
j_call: TRBJ1-6
cdr3_aa: CASSIQKGVDNSPLHF
cdr3_nt: TGTGCCAGCAGCATTCAAAAGGGAGTTGATAATTCACCCCTCCACTTT

v_call: TRBV24-1
d_call: .
clone_size: few
j_call: TRBJ1-6
cdr3_aa: CATSWTVFYNSPLHF
cdr3_nt: TGTGCCACCAGTTGGACAGTCTTTTATAATTCACCCCTCCACTTT

v_call: TRBV4-3
d_call: .
clone_size: .
j_call: TRBJ1-2
cdr3_aa: CASSQDYLRANYGYTF
cdr3_nt: TGCGCCAGCAGCCAAGATTACCTCAGGGCTAACTATGGCTACACCTTC

v_call: TRBV30
d_call: TRBD1
clone_size: .
j_call: TRBJ1-1
cdr3_aa: CAWSLGGAIRAFF
cdr3_nt: TGTGCCTGGAGCCTAGGGGGCGCGATTAGAGCTTTCTTT

v_call: TRBV12-3/TRBV12-4
d_call: .
clone_size: once
j_call: TRBJ1-1
cdr3_aa: CASGLGYTEAFF
cdr3_nt: TGTGCCAGCGGGCTTGGGTACACTGAAGCTTTCTTT

v_call: TRBV27
d_call: TRBD1
clone_size: once
j_call: TRBJ1-5
cdr3_aa: CASSPQGAGSNQPQHF
cdr3_nt: TGTGCCAGCAGTCCACAGGGGGCGGGAAGCAATCAGCCCCAGCATTTT

v_call: TRBV7-9
d_call: .
clone_size: .
j_call: TRBJ1-2
cdr3_aa: CASSFAAFSDGYTF
cdr3_nt: TGTGCCAGCAGCTTCGCGGCCTTCTCGGATGGCTACACCTTC

v_call: TRBV7-2
d_call: .
clone_size: .
j_call: TRBJ2-3
cdr3_aa: CASSLDNSPSTDTQYF
cdr3_nt: TGTGCCAGCAGCTTAGACAACAGCCCCAGCACAGATACGCAGTATTTT

v_call: TRBV5-1
d_call: .
clone_size: .
j_call: TRBJ1-3
cdr3_aa: CASSAGNSGNTIYF
cdr3_nt: TGCGCCAGCAGCGCAGGGAACTCTGGAAACACCATATATTTT

v_call: TRBV27
d_call: TRBD1
clone_size: .
j_call: TRBJ2-7
cdr3_aa: CASSLIGTGGTEQYF
cdr3_nt: TGTGCCAGCAGTTTAATAGGGACAGGGGGCACCGAGCAGTACTTC

v_call: TRBV4-3
d_call: TRBD1
clone_size: .
j_call: TRBJ1-3
cdr3_aa: CASSQTGTGGNTIYF
cdr3_nt: TGCGCCAGCAGCCAAACCGGGACAGGAGGAAACACCATATATTTT

v_call: TRBV30
d_call: TRBD1
clone_size: .
j_call: TRBJ1-5
cdr3_aa: CAWSVLPGGGQPQHF
cdr3_nt: TGTGCCTGGAGTGTACTACCAGGGGGCGGGCAGCCCCAGCATTTT

v_call: TRBV6-5
d_call: .
clone_size: .
j_call: TRBJ2-1
cdr3_aa: CAARGNYNEQFF
cdr3_nt: TGTGCCGCTAGGGGCAACTACAATGAGCAGTTCTTC

v_call: TRBV27
d_call: .
clone_size: .
j_call: TRBJ1-1
cdr3_aa: CASSPRVGGDEAFF
cdr3_nt: TGTGCCAGCAGTCCCCGTGTAGGGGGTGATGAAGCTTTCTTT

v_call: TRBV24-1
d_call: TRBD2
clone_size: .
j_call: TRBJ2-3
cdr3_aa: CATSDPGLAGGTDTQYF
cdr3_nt: TGTGCCACCAGTGACCCCGGACTAGCGGGAGGAACAGATACGCAGTATTTT

v_call: TRBV28
d_call: TRBD2
clone_size: .
j_call: TRBJ2-3
cdr3_aa: CAHAEAAGGLRDTQYF
cdr3_nt: TGTGCCCATGCAGAGGCGGCGGGAGGGCTTCGAGATACGCAGTATTTT

v_call: TRBV18
d_call: .
clone_size: .
j_call: TRBJ1-4
cdr3_aa: CASSSYGTIKNEKLFF
cdr3_nt: TGTGCCAGCTCATCTTACGGGACAATCAAAAATGAAAAACTGTTTTTT

v_call: TRBV6-4
d_call: .
clone_size: .
j_call: TRBJ1-1
cdr3_aa: CASRREDRPNTEAFF
cdr3_nt: TGTGCCAGCAGAAGAGAAGACAGACCCAACACTGAAGCTTTCTTT

v_call: TRBV6-5
d_call: TRBD2
clone_size: .
j_call: TRBJ2-1
cdr3_aa: CASSLGLARNEQFF
cdr3_nt: TGTGCCAGCAGTTTGGGACTAGCTAGAAATGAGCAGTTCTTC

v_call: TRBV28
d_call: TRBD1
clone_size: .
j_call: TRBJ1-5
cdr3_aa: CATWGRGLRQPQHF
cdr3_nt: TGTGCCACTTGGGGCAGGGGGCTTAGGCAGCCCCAGCATTTT